This T cell receptor (beta chain) originates from a study of CD8 T cells in Susac syndrome. With regard to this clonotype: Its target is not known.

Germline V gene data show CDR1 as WSHSY and CDR2 as SAAADI. CDR3 length: 13 amino acids. V was trimmed by 8 bases and J by 5 bases, leaving 15 bases between them. Study-wide points: A relatively small number of individuals underwent TCR sequencing and HLA analysis.

Reverse transcription used roughly 0.45 to 1 ug RNA and random hexamers. By means of immunoSEQ multiplex PCR, TCR beta CDR3 spanning 54 Vbeta and 13 Jbeta underwent amplification. Using its own MiXCR run on the immunoSEQ multiplex PCR reads, TCRdb lists one record per CDR3 protein. The repertoire holds nearly 70,000 distinct CDR3 sequences, approximately 95% seen once, with 0.24% in the top ten. The CD8+ and CD4+ T cells were isolated magnetically using a negative isolation approach, whereas the TEMRA cells were enriched by FACS. The rearrangement joins TRBV10-2 to TRBJ2-5; D remains unclear. The TCR sequence derives from a human donor in good health. The sequenced material came from CD8+ T cells from PBMCs. The CDR3 spells CASADPASETQYF. As DNA, the CDR3 is TGCGCCAGCGCTGACCCAGCAAGTGAGACCCAGTACTTC.